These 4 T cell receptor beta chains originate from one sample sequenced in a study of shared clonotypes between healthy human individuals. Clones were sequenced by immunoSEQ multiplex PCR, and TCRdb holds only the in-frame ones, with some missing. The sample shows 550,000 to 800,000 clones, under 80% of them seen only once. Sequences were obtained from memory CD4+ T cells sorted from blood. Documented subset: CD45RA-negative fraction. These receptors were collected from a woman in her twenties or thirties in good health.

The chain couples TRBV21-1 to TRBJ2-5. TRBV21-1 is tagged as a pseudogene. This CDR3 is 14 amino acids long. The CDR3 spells CASSPRPGEETQYF. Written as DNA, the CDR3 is TGTGCCAGCAGCCCCAGACCGGGCGAAGAGACCCAGTACTTC.

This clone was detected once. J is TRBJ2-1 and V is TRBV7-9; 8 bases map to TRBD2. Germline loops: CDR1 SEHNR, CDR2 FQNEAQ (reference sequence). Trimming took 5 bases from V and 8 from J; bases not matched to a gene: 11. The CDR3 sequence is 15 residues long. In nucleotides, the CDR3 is TGTGCCAGCAGCCGACGCGGGACTAGTCGATATGAGCAGTTCTTC. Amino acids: CASSRRGTSRYEQFF. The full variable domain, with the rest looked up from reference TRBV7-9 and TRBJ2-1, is DTGVSQNPRHKITKRGQNVTFRCDPISEHNRLYWYRQTLGQGPEFLTYFQNEAQLEKSRLLSDRFSAERPKGSFSTLEIQRTEQGDSAMYLCASSRRGTSRYEQFFGPGTRLTVL.

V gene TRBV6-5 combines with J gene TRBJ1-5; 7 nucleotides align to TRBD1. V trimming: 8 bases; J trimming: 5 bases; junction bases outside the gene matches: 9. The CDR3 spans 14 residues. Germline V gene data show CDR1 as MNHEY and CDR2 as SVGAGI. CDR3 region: CASRKGAGHQPQHF. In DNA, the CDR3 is TGTGCCAGCCGGAAGGGGGCAGGCCATCAGCCCCAGCATTTT.

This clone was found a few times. DNA of the CDR3: TGTGCCAGCAGCTTAGTCGGGAGAAGGACCGGGGAGCTGTTTTTT. Translated: CASSLVGRRTGELFF. The chain carries TRBV11-2 and TRBJ2-2, with D possibly matching TRBD2 (6 bases). V lost 1 base, J lost 5 bases, and 11 bases lay in between. Germline V gene data show CDR1 as SGHAT and CDR2 as FQNNGV. This CDR3 region has 15 residues.